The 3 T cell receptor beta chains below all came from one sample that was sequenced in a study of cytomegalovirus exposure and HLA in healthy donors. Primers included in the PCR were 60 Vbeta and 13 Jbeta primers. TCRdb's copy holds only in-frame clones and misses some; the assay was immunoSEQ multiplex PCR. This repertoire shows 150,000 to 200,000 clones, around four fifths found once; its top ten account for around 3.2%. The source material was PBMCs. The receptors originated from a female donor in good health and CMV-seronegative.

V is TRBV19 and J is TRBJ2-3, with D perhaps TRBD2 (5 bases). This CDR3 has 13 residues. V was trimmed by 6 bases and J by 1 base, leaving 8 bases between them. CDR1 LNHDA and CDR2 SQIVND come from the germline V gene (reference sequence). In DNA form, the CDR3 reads TGTGCCAGTAGGGAGGAGGGCACAGATACGCAGTATTTT. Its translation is CASREEGTDTQYF. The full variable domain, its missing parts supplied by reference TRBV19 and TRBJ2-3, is DGGITQSPKYLFRKEGQNVTLSCEQNLNHDAMYWYRQDPGQGLRLIYYSQIVNDFQKGDIAEGYSVSREKKESFPLTVTSAQKNPTAFYLCASREEGTDTQYFGPGTRLTVL.

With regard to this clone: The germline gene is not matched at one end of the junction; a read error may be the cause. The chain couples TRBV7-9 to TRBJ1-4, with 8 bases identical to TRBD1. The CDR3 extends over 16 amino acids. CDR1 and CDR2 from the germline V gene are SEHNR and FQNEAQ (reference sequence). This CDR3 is CSSSLGDRGGSEKLFF. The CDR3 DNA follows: TGTTCCAGCAGCTTAGGAGACAGGGGAGGTAGTGAAAAACTGTTTTTT.

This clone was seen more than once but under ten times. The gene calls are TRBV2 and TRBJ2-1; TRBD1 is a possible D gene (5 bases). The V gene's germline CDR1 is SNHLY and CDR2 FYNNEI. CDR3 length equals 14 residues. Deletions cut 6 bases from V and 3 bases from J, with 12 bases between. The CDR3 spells CASREIDSYNEQFF. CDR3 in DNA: TGTGCCAGCAGGGAAATTGACAGCTACAATGAGCAGTTCTTC.